This TCR beta chain was profiled in a study of early T cells in non-severe SARS-CoV-2 infection. General observations from the study: VDJdb-based matching was biased toward anti-spike CD8 responses and missed private and CD4 specificities.

TCRdb reprocessed the 5' RACE reads via MiXCR and lists one record per CDR3 protein. Of roughly 110,000 distinct CDR3 sequences in the sample, over 8.5% are singletons; the top ten hold approximately 6.9%. This clonotype was picked up many times. The antigen is unknown. Germline trimming cut 3 bases from V and 4 bases from J; bases unmatched to any gene: 8. Per germline, CDR1 SGDLS and CDR2 YYNGEE. The CDR3 runs 15 residues. V gene TRBV9 combines with J gene TRBJ2-3; 7 bases fit TRBD1. The sequenced sample consisted of whole blood. The TCR originated in an adult who was a healthcare worker with PCR-confirmed SARS-CoV-2 infection or an uninfected control (not recorded which). CDR3 in DNA: TGTGCCAGCAGCGGCCGACAGGGAATGGCAGATACGCAGTATTTT. This sequence encodes CASSGRQGMADTQYF. Filled out from reference TRBV9 and TRBJ2-3, the complete variable domain reads DSGVTQTPKHLITATGQRVTLRCSPRSGDLSVYWYQQSLDQGLQFLIQYYNGEERAKGNILERFSAQQFPDLHSELNLSSLELGDSALYFCASSGRQGMADTQYFGPGTRLTVL.